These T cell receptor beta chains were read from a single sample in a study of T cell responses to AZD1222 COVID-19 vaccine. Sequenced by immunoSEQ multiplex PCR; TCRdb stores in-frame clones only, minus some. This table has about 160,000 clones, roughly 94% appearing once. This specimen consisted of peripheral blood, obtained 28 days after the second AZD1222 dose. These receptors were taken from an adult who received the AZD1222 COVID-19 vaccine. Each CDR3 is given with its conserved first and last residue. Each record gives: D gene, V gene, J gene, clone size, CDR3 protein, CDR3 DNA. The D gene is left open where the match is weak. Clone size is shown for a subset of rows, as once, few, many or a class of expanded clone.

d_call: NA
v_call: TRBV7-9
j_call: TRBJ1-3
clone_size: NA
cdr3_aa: CASSHNYRVIGNTIYF
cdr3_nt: TGTGCCAGCAGCCACAACTACAGGGTGATCGGAAACACCATATATTTT

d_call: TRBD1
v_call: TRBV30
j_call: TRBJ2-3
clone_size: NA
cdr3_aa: CAWRPGQGADTQYF
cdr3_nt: TGTGCCTGGAGACCGGGACAGGGGGCCGATACGCAGTATTTT

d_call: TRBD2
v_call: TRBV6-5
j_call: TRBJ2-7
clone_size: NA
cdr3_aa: CASSYPSGRDLYEQYF
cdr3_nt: TGTGCCAGCAGTTACCCCAGCGGGAGAGACCTCTACGAGCAGTACTTC

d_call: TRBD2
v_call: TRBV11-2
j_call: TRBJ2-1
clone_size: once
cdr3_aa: CASSPWREGYNEQFF
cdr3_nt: TGTGCCAGCAGCCCCTGGCGGGAGGGGTACAATGAGCAGTTCTTC

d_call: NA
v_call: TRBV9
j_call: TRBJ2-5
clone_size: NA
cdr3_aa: CASSVGLGVQETQYF
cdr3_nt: TGTGCCAGCAGCGTAGGACTAGGGGTACAAGAGACCCAGTACTTC

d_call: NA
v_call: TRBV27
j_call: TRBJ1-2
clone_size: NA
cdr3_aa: CASSLKGGQRGYTF
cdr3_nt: TGTGCCAGCAGTTTAAAGGGGGGGCAGCGTGGCTACACCTTC

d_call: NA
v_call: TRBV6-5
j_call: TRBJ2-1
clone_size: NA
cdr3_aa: CASSYSKRRGDEQFF
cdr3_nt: TGTGCCAGCAGTTACTCGAAGCGGAGAGGTGATGAGCAGTTCTTC

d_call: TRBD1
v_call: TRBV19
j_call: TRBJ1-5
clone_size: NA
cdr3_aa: CASSAGQGLRQPQHF
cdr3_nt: TGTGCCAGTAGTGCGGGACAGGGGCTGCGGCAGCCCCAGCATTTT

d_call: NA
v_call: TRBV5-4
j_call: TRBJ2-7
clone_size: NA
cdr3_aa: CASSPDFSYEQYF
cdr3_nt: TGTGCCAGCAGCCCCGACTTTTCCTACGAGCAGTACTTC

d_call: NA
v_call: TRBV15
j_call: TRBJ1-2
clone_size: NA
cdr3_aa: CATSREKHANYGYTF
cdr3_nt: TGTGCCACCAGCAGAGAAAAACACGCTAACTATGGCTACACCTTC

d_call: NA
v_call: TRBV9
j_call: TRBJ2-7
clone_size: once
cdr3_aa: CASSVGPGGDEQYF
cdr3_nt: TGTGCCAGCAGCGTAGGTCCAGGGGGGGACGAGCAGTACTTC

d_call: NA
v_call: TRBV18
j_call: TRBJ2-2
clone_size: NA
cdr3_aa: CASSLTGSGTGELFF
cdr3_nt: TGTGCCAGCTCACTAACAGGGTCGGGCACCGGGGAGCTGTTTTTT

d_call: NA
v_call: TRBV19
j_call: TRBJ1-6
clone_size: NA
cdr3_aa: CASTSLEAVGSPLHF
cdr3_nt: TGTGCCAGTACCTCCTTGGAGGCGGTAGGCTCACCCCTCCACTTT

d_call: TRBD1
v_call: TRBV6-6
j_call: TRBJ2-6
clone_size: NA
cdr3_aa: CASSGQGLSGANVLTF
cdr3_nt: TGTGCCAGCAGTGGACAGGGACTCTCTGGGGCCAACGTCCTGACTTTC

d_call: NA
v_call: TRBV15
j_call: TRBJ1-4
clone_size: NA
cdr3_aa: CATSRTRQSNEKLFF
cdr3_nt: TGTGCCACCAGCAGAACTAGACAGTCTAATGAAAAACTGTTTTTT

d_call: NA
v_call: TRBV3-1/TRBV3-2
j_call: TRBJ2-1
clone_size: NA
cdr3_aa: CASSQTGRQSYNEQFF
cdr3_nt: TGTGCCAGCAGCCAAACTGGGAGGCAATCGTACAATGAGCAGTTCTTC

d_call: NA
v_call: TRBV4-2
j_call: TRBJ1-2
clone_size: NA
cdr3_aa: CASSQDTAGVRSHGYTF
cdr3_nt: TGTGCCAGCAGCCAAGATACGGCCGGGGTTCGAAGCCATGGCTACACCTTC

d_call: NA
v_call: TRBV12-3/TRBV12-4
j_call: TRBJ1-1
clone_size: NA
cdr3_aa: CASTLLGGTEAFF
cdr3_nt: TGTGCCAGCACCCTTCTCGGGGGCACTGAAGCTTTCTTT

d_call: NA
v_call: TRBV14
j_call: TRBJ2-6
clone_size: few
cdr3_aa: CASSQGVGRVYSGANVLTF
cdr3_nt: TGTGCCAGCAGCCAAGGGGTGGGCAGGGTTTACTCTGGGGCCAACGTCCTGACTTTC

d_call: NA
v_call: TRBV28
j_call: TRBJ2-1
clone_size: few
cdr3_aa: CASWTLVGGNEQFF
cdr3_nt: TGTGCCAGCTGGACTCTTGTGGGAGGCAATGAGCAGTTCTTC

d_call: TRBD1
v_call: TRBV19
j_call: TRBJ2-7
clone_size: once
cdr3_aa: CASSPDRGVTYEQYF
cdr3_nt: TGTGCCAGTAGTCCCGACAGGGGGGTGACCTACGAGCAGTACTTC

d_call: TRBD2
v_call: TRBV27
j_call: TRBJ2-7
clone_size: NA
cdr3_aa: CASSLSGGRTLYEQYF
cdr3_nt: TGTGCCAGCAGTTTATCGGGCGGGAGGACCTTATACGAGCAGTACTTC

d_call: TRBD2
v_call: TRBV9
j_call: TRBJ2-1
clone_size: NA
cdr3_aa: CASSLGTSGRYNEQFF
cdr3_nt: TGTGCCAGCAGCCTCGGGACTAGCGGGAGATACAATGAGCAGTTCTTC

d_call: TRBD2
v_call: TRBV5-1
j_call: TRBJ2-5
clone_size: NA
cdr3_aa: CASSSEPGSGAQETQYF
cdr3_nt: TGCGCCAGCAGCTCCGAGCCGGGGAGCGGGGCACAAGAGACCCAGTACTTC

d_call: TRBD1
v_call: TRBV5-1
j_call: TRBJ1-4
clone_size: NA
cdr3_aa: CASSPQGAGNEKLFF
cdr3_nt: TGCGCCAGCAGCCCCCAGGGGGCTGGTAATGAAAAACTGTTTTTT

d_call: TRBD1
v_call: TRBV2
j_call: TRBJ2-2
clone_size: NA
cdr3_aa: CANGWQGASGELFF
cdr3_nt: TGTGCCAACGGTTGGCAGGGGGCGTCCGGGGAGCTGTTTTTT

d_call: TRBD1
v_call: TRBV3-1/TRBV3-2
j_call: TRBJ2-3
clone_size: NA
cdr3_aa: CASSQGDSRTDTQYF
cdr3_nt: TGTGCCAGCAGCCAAGGGGACAGCCGCACAGATACGCAGTATTTT

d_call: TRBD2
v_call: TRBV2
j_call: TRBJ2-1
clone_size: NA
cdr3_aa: CASSGLAGYNEQFF
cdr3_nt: TGTGCCAGCAGTGGGCTAGCGGGATACAATGAGCAGTTCTTC

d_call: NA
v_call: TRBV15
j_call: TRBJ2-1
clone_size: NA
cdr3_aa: CATSRDSGQKFF
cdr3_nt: TGTGCCACCAGCAGAGATAGCGGACAGAAGTTCTTC

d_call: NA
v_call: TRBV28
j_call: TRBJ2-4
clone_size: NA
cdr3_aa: CASMEGDKNIQYF
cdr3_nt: TGTGCCAGCATGGAGGGGGACAAAAACATTCAGTACTTC

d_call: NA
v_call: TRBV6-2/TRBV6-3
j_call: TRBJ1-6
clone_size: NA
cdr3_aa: CASSPPGDSSPLHF
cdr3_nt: TGTGCCAGCAGCCCCCCAGGCGACAGTTCACCCCTCCACTTT

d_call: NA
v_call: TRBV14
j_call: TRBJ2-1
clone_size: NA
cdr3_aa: CASSQAAGPYNEQFF
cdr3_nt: TGTGCCAGCAGCCAAGCTGCGGGGCCCTACAATGAGCAGTTCTTC

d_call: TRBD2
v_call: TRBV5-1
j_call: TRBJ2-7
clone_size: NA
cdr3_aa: CASSRSSGSVSYEQYF
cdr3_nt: TGCGCCAGCAGCCGCTCGAGCGGGAGCGTCTCCTACGAGCAGTACTTC

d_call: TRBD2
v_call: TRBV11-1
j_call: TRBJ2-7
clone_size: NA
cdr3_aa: CASSLGPTSASYEQYF
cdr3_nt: TGTGCCAGCAGCTTAGGCCCTACTAGCGCCTCCTACGAGCAGTACTTC

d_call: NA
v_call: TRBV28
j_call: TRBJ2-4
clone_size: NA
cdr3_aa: CASSLRLALAKNIQYF
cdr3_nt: TGTGCCAGCAGTTTACGGCTAGCGCTAGCCAAAAACATTCAGTACTTC

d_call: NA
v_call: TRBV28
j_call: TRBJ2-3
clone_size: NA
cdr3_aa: CATNLGSRTSTDTQYF
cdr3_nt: TGTGCCACCAATTTGGGTTCACGCACTAGCACAGATACGCAGTATTTT

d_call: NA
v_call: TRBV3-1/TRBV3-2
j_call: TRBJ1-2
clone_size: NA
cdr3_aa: CASSQVWSTFDGYTF
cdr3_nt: TGTGCCAGCAGCCAAGTCTGGAGTACTTTCGATGGCTACACCTTC

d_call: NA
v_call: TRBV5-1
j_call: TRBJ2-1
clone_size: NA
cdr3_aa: CASSLESGSYNEQFF
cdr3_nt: TGCGCCAGCAGCTTGGAATCAGGCAGCTACAATGAGCAGTTCTTC

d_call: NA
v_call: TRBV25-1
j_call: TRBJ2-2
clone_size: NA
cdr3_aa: CASSHRLGAGTGELFF
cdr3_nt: TGTGCCAGCAGCCATAGGTTGGGGGCAGGGACCGGGGAGCTGTTTTTT

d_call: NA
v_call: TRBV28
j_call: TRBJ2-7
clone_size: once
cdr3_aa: CASSLGRGYEQYF
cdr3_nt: TGTGCCAGCAGTCTGGGCAGGGGTTACGAGCAGTACTTC

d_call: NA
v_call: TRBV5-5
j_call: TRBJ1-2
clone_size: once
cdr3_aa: CASSLMDGRGAGGYTF
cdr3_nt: TGTGCCAGCAGCTTGATGGATGGGAGGGGCGCGGGTGGCTACACCTTC

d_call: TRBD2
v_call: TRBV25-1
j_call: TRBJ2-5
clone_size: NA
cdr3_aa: CASSYGLAGPLGETQYF
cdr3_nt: TGTGCCAGCAGCTACGGACTAGCGGGACCCTTGGGGGAGACCCAGTACTTC

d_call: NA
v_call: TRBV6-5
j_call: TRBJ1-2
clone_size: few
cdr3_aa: CASSRGANYGYTF
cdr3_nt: TGTGCCAGCAGTAGGGGGGCTAACTATGGCTACACCTTC

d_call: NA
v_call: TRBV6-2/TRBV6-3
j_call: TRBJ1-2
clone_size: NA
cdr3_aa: CASSPSRAAWGYTF
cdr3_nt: TGTGCCAGCAGTCCCTCGCGGGCAGCCTGGGGCTACACCTTC

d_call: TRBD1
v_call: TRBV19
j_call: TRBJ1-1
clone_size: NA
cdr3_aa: CASSIRGLTEAFF
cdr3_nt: TGTGCCAGTAGTATAAGGGGGCTCACTGAAGCTTTCTTT